Listed here are 25 T cell receptor beta chains from one sample, sequenced in a study of blood T cell repertoires in COVID-19. Sequenced by immunoSEQ multiplex PCR; TCRdb stores in-frame clones only, minus some. This table holds around 69,000 clones, 80% to 90% found once. The specimen was peripheral blood. The receptors originated from a woman aged 45-65 years with active COVID-19.

The V gene is TRBV18, the J gene TRBJ2-1; D not certain. Germline CDR1 is KGHSH and CDR2 is LQKENI. The CDR3 loop spans 14 amino acids. The ends were cut back, 2 bases at V and 4 bases at J, with 9 bases in the middle. CDR3 nucleotides: TGTGCCAGCTCACCATTGGCCAAGTACAATGAGCAGTTCTTC. Its protein is CASSPLAKYNEQFF.

This chain joins TRBV5-1 and TRBJ2-1, with D perhaps TRBD1 (5 bases). The germline gives CDR1 SGHRS, CDR2 YFSETQ. V gave up 1 base and J gave up 5 bases, with 7 bases separating them. The CDR3 is 13 amino acids. CDR3 DNA: TGCGCCAGCAGCTTGTCCAGGGACAATGAGCAGTTCTTC. Protein product: CASSLSRDNEQFF.

The rearrangement links TRBV20-1 to TRBJ2-5; D not certain. Trimming pared 8 bases from V and 5 bases from J, leaving 12 bases between. CDR3 size: 11 residues. Germline loops: CDR1 DFQATT, CDR2 SNEGSKA (reference sequence). The CDR3 sequence: CSSPGRETQYF. Written as DNA, the CDR3 is TGCAGTTCCCCAGGCCGTGAGACCCAGTACTTC.

The chain has TRBV9 and TRBJ2-7; 7 nucleotides match TRBD2. This CDR3 comprises 14 residues. The V gene's germline CDR1 is SGDLS and CDR2 YYNGEE. Trimming cost V 3 bases and J 4 bases; bases outside gene matches: 7. The CDR3 nucleotides are TGTGCCAGCAGCGGACCTAGCGGAGGTTACGAGCAGTACTTC. The encoded protein is CASSGPSGGYEQYF.

The V gene is TRBV28, the J gene TRBJ1-5; D call uncertain. CDR1 is MDHEN and CDR2 is SYDVKM in the germline V gene. V was trimmed by 7 bases and J by 1 base, leaving 8 bases between them. The CDR3 contains 13 residues. The CDR3 DNA is TGTGCCAGCATTACGCGGAGCAATCAGCCCCAGCATTTT. Translated: CASITRSNQPQHF.

The V and J genes are TRBV27 and TRBJ2-1; TRBD2 matches 12 bases. The CDR3 loop spans 15 amino acids. Losses at the gene ends were 7 bases for V and 8 bases for J; bases not matched to a gene: 9. CDR1 is MNHEY and CDR2 is SMNVEV in the germline V gene (reference sequence). Here the CDR3 DNA reads TGTGCCAGCACCACCGGACTAGCGGGAATAGATGAGCAGTTCTTC. Translation: CASTTGLAGIDEQFF.

The V call is TRBV7-9, the J call TRBJ1-2; possibly TRBD1 for D (6 bases). V was pared by 5 bases and J by 6 bases, with 19 bases between. The length of the CDR3 is 15 residues. Looked up from germline, CDR1 is SEHNR and CDR2 is FQNEAQ (reference sequence). Written as DNA, the CDR3 is TGTGCCAGCAGCAACCTTAGGGGCAGGGGAGATGGCTACACCTTC. Translation gives CASSNLRGRGDGYTF.

This chain joins TRBV19 and TRBJ2-5; 9 bases map to TRBD1. Germline V CDR1 and CDR2: LNHDA, SQIVND (reference sequence). J lost 5 bases, V lost 4 bases, and 5 bases had no gene match. The CDR3 is 14 residues long. The DNA for the CDR3 is TGTGCCAGTAGTACTGGGACAGGGAGGGAGACCCAGTACTTC. Its protein is CASSTGTGRETQYF.

Only one count was recorded for this clone. The rearrangement joins TRBV27 to TRBJ2-7; TRBD2 is a possible D gene (6 bases). The CDR3 has 14 residues. Per the germline V gene, CDR1 is MNHEY and CDR2 is SMNVEV (reference sequence). V lost 5 bases and J 2 bases, leaving 13 bases between the germline ends. This CDR3 is CASSALATPYEQYF. As DNA, the CDR3 is TGTGCCAGCAGTGCGCTAGCGACCCCCTACGAGCAGTACTTC.

The J gene is TRBJ2-3, the V gene TRBV6-2 or TRBV6-3; D might be TRBD2 (5 bases). V lost 0 bases, J lost 4 bases, and 11 bases lay in between. The CDR3 is 15 residues long. CDR1 is MNHEY and CDR2 is SVGEGT in the germline V gene. CDR3 nucleotides: TGTGCCAGCAGTTACTCCGGTCGGGAATCAGATACGCAGTATTTT. This translates into CASSYSGRESDTQYF.

This clone was found a few times. This chain connects TRBV12-3 or TRBV12-4 to TRBJ2-7; 7 bases line up with TRBD1. V was clipped by 4 bases and J by 6 bases; unmatched bases: 6. The CDR3 loop spans 13 amino acids. The CDR3, as DNA: TGTGCCAGCAGTTACGACAGGGCTCGCGAGCAGTACTTC. Encoded protein: CASSYDRAREQYF.

The chain uses TRBV5-8 and TRBJ2-3, with D possibly matching TRBD1 (6 bases). This CDR3 region has 14 residues. The germline V gene encodes CDR1 SGHTS and CDR2 YDEGEE. V lost 4 bases and J 1 base, leaving 10 bases between the germline ends. CDR3 DNA sequence: TGTGCCAGCAGCAAAAGGACAGGCACAGATACGCAGTATTTT. As protein: CASSKRTGTDTQYF.

The table lists this clone with a count of one. The chain carries TRBV21-1 and TRBJ2-7; TRBD1, the table's D call, was not compared with the DNA. TRBV21-1 is labeled a pseudogene. This CDR3 contains 15 residues. The CDR3 is CASSKRGTEHPEQYF. The CDR3 DNA follows: TGTGCCAGCAGCAAAAGGGGGACAGAGCACCCGGAGCAGTACTTC.

The CDR3 spells CASRFGQFDNNEQFF. The CDR3 DNA follows: TGTGCCAGCAGATTTGGACAGTTCGACAACAATGAGCAGTTCTTC. V gene TRBV7-2 combines with J gene TRBJ2-1, with D maybe TRBD1 (6 bases). CDR1 SGHTA and CDR2 FQGNSA come from the germline V gene. V lost 6 bases and J lost 5, with 17 bases in between. This CDR3 spans 15 amino acids.

The CDR3 DNA is TGTGCCAGCAGCTCAATACAGGGAAAGGACACTGAAGCTTTCTTT. Translated, it gives CASSSIQGKDTEAFF. V and J are TRBV6-1 and TRBJ1-1; D perhaps matches TRBD1 (6 bases). This CDR3 comprises 15 residues. Germline V gene data show CDR1 as MNHNS and CDR2 as SASEGT. V lost 6 bases and J 3 bases, leaving 17 bases between the germline ends.

The V gene is TRBV2, the J gene TRBJ1-5, with a tentative D call TRBD1 (6 bases). V gave up 5 bases and J gave up 4 bases, with 12 bases separating them. The CDR3 sequence is 14 residues long. CDR1 and CDR2 from the germline V gene are SNHLY and FYNNEI. In DNA, the CDR3 is TGTGCCAGCAGTAAGACAGGCGGAAATCAGCCCCAGCATTTT. Translated: CASSKTGGNQPQHF.

CDR3 protein: CASRTGEVYQETQYF. DNA for the CDR3: TGTGCCAGCAGAACGGGGGAAGTATATCAAGAGACCCAGTACTTC. The V call is TRBV6-6, the J call TRBJ2-5, with D perhaps TRBD2 (6 bases). The ends were cut back, 6 bases at V and 2 bases at J, with 16 bases in the middle. CDR1 is MNHNY, CDR2 SVGAGI, per germline (reference sequence). The CDR3 is 15 residues long.

This clone was counted a single time. The chain combines TRBV24-1 with TRBJ1-5; 7 bases line up with TRBD1. The ends lost 10 bases at V and 4 bases at J; junction bases unmatched: 6. This CDR3 is 13 amino acids long. CDR1 is KGHDR, CDR2 SFDVKD, per germline. The CDR3 reads CATQGGWNQPQHF. The CDR3 bases are TGTGCCACTCAGGGGGGTTGGAATCAGCCCCAGCATTTT.

J is TRBJ1-5 and V is TRBV28, with D uncertain. V was shortened by 8 bases and J by 12 bases, with 20 bases between the two germline ends. Germline V gene data show CDR1 as MDHEN and CDR2 as SYDVKM. CDR3 length: 13 residues. The CDR3 reads CASVGRVTGNQHF. DNA of the CDR3: TGTGCCAGCGTTGGACGTGTGACGGGAAACCAGCATTTT. Together with reference TRBV28 and TRBJ1-5, the CDR3 gives the full variable domain: DVKVTQSSRYLVKRTGEKVFLECVQDMDHENMFWYRQDPGLGLRLIYFSYDVKMKEKGDIPEGYSVSREKKERFSLILESASTNQTSMYLCASVGRVTGNQHFGDGTRLSIL.

The chain joins TRBV7-9 to TRBJ1-5; the match to TRBD1 covers 10 bases. V gave up 4 bases and J gave up 4 bases; unmatched junction bases: 7. Germline CDR1 reads SEHNR; CDR2 reads FQNEAQ (reference sequence). The CDR3 runs to 16 residues. CDR3 coding DNA: TGTGCCAGCAGCTCATCGGACAGGGGGTTGAATCAGCCCCAGCATTTT. Its translation is CASSSSDRGLNQPQHF.

This chain joins TRBV4-1 and TRBJ1-5; possibly TRBD1 for D (6 bases). V was trimmed by 3 bases and J by 3 bases, leaving 12 bases between them. Germline CDR1 reads MGHRA; CDR2 reads YSYEKL. This CDR3 contains 15 residues. Here the CDR3 DNA reads TGCGCCAGCAGCCAGCTAACAGGGTCCAATCAGCCCCAGCATTTT. Its protein product is CASSQLTGSNQPQHF.

The chain couples TRBV30 to TRBJ1-5; no clear D. The CDR3 loop spans 15 amino acids. V lost 6 bases, J lost 5 bases, and 20 bases lay in between. Germline CDR1 is GTSNPN and CDR2 is SVGIG (reference sequence). The CDR3 DNA reads TGTGCCTGCAATCCGGCAGGTTCAGCTCATCAGCCCCAGCATTTT. Protein product: CACNPAGSAHQPQHF.

The gene calls are TRBV13 and TRBJ1-1; TRBD1 is a possible D gene (5 bases). Germline V CDR1 and CDR2: PRHDT, FYEKMQ (reference sequence). CDR3 size: 17 residues. The V gene lost 5 bases and the J gene lost 4 bases, with 23 bases spanning the gap. The CDR3 loop reads CASSVRDGRRATTEAFF. The CDR3 coding sequence is TGTGCCAGCAGCGTCCGGGACGGGAGACGGGCGACCACTGAAGCTTTCTTT.

This clone has only one observation. The CDR3 bases are TGTGCCAGCTCACCAAGTGGTAGGGGTGCCAGCTCTGGAAACACCATATATTTT. Its protein product is CASSPSGRGASSGNTIYF. The chain joins TRBV18 to TRBJ1-3; tentative D call: TRBD1 (5 bases). V lost 2 bases and J 0 bases, leaving 17 bases between the germline ends. CDR1 is KGHSH and CDR2 is LQKENI in the germline V gene. This CDR3 has 18 residues.

The chain combines TRBV19 with TRBJ1-3; D unclear. The CDR3 contains 18 residues. Trimming cost V 2 bases and J 0 bases, with 17 bases left between them. The germline gives CDR1 LNHDA, CDR2 SQIVND (reference sequence). As DNA, the CDR3 is TGTGCCAGTAGTATAACAAATCGACGAGGGAGCTCTGGAAACACCATATATTTT. It codes for CASSITNRRGSSGNTIYF.